These T cell receptor beta chains were read from a single sample in a study of T cell changes during pregnancy in multiple sclerosis. Some clones are missing from TCRdb's copy, which holds only in-frame ones; the method was immunoSEQ multiplex PCR. The table includes more than 55,000 clones, about nine tenths detected once. The source was peripheral blood, collected in the first trimester of pregnancy. These receptors were obtained from a female donor in good health, enrolled as a control in a pregnancy study. The CDR3 runs from the conserved cysteine through the conserved F or W. The D gene is left open where the match is weak. Rows may omit the clone size; those that give it use once, few, many or a size class.

>TRBV5-4|TRBD1|.|TRBJ2-3|15
TGTGCCAGCAGCGCGAAGGACAGGGGAACGGATACGCAGTATTTT
CASSAKDRGTDTQYF
>TRBV6-4|TRBD2|.|TRBJ2-1|14
TGTGCCAGCAGTTTGACTAGCGGGAGTGATGAGCAGTTCTTC
CASSLTSGSDEQFF
>TRBV29-1|TRBD2|.|TRBJ2-1|13
TGCAGCGTCGCCGGGACTAGCGGCGATGAGCAGTTCTTC
CSVAGTSGDEQFF
>TRBV18|TRBD1|.|TRBJ2-3|12
TGTGCCAGCTCGCCAAACAGGGGGGATGCGTATTTT
CASSPNRGDAYF
>TRBV25-1|.|.|TRBJ2-3|10
TGTGCCAGCAGTCAAGATACGCAGTATTTT
CASSQDTQYF
>TRBV5-8|.|.|TRBJ2-6|14
TGTGCCAGCAGTCGTGCGACAGGGGCCAACGTCCTGACTTTC
CASSRATGANVLTF
>TRBV29-1|.|.|TRBJ2-7|12
TGCAGCGCTCGGACTGATTCCTACGAGCAGTACTTC
CSARTDSYEQYF
>TRBV18|.|.|TRBJ2-5|16
TGTGCCAGCTCACCGGACCTCGGTGGGAGTTTGAAGACCCAGTACTTC
CASSPDLGGSLKTQYF
>TRBV7-9|.|.|TRBJ2-7|13
TGTGCCAGCAGCTACAGGGTGAACTACGAGCAGTACTTC
CASSYRVNYEQYF
>TRBV6-4|TRBD1|few|TRBJ2-2|15
TGTGCCAGCAGCTCAGGACAGGGGGACACCGGGGAGCTGTTTTTT
CASSSGQGDTGELFF
>TRBV6-1|TRBD1|.|TRBJ2-7|15
TGTGCCAGCAGTGAAGCCGGGACAGGGGCCTACGAGCAGTACTTC
CASSEAGTGAYEQYF
>TRBV10-2|TRBD2|.|TRBJ2-6|17
TGCGCCAGCAGTGGGGGGAGGGGAACCTCTGGGGCCAACGTCCTGACTTTC
CASSGGRGTSGANVLTF
>TRBV4-1|TRBD1|.|TRBJ1-1|14
TGCGCCAGCAGCCAAGAAGACAGGGGCACTGAAGCTTTCTTT
CASSQEDRGTEAFF
>TRBV19|.|.|TRBJ1-3|14
TGTGCCAGTACCGCAGGGAACTCTGGAAACACCATATATTTT
CASTAGNSGNTIYF
>TRBV7-8|TRBD2|.|TRBJ2-7|15
TGTGCCAGCAGCTTAGAGCTAGCGGGAGGGCACGAGCAGTACTTC
CASSLELAGGHEQYF
>TRBV5-1|TRBD1|.|TRBJ2-7|15
TGCGCCAGCAGCTTGAAACAGGGGATGTCCTACGAGCAGTACTTC
CASSLKQGMSYEQYF